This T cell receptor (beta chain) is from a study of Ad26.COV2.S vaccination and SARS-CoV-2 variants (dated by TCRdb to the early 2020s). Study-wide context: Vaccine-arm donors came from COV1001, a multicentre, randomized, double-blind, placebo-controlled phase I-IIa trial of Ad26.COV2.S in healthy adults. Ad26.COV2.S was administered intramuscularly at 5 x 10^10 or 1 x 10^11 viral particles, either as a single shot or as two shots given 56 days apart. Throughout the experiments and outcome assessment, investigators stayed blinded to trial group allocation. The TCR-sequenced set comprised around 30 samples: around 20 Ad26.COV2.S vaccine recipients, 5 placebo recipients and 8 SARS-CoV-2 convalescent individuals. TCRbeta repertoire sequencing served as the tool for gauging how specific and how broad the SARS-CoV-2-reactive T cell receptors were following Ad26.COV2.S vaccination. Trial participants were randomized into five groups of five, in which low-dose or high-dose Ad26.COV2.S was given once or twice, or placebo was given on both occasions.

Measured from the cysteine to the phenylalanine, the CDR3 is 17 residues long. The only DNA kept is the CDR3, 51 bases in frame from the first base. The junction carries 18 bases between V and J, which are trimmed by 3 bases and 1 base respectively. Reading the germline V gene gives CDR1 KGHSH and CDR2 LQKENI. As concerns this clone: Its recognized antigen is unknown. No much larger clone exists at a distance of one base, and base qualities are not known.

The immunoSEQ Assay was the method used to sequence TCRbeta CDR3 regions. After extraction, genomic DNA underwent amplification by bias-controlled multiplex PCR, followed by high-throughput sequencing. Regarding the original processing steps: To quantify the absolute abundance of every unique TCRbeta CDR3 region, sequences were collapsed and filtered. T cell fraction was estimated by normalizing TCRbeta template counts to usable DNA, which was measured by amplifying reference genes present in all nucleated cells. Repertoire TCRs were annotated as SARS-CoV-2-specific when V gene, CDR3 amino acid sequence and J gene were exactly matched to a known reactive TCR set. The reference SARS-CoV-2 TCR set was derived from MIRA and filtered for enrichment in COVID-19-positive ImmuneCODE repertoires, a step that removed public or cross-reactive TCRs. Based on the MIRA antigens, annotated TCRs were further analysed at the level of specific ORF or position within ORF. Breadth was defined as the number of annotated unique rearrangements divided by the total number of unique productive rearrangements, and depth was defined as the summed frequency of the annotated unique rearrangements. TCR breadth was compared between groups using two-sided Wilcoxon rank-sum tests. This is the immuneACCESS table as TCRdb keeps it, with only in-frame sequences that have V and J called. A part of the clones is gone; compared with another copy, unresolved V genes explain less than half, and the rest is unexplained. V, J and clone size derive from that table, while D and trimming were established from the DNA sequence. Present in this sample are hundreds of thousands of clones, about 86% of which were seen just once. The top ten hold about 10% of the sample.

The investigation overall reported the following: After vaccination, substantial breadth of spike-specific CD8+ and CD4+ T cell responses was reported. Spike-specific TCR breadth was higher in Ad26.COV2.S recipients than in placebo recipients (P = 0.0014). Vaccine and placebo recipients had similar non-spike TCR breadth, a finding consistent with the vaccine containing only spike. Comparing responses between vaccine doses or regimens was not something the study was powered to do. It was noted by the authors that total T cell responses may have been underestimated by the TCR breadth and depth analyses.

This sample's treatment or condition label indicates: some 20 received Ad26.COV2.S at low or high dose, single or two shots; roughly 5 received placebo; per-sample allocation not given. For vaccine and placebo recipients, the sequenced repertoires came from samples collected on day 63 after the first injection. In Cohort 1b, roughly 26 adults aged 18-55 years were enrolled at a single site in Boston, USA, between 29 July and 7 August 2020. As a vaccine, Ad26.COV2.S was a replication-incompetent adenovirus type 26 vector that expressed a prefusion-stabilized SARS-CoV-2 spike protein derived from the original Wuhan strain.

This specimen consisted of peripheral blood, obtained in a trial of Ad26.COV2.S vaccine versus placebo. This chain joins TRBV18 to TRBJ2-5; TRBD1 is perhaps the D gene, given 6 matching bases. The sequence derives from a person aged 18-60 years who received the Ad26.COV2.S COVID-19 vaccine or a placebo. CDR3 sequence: CASSPLKGQGPQETQYF. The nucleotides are TGTGCCAGCTCACCCTTAAAAGGGCAGGGGCCCCAAGAGACCCAGTACTTC.